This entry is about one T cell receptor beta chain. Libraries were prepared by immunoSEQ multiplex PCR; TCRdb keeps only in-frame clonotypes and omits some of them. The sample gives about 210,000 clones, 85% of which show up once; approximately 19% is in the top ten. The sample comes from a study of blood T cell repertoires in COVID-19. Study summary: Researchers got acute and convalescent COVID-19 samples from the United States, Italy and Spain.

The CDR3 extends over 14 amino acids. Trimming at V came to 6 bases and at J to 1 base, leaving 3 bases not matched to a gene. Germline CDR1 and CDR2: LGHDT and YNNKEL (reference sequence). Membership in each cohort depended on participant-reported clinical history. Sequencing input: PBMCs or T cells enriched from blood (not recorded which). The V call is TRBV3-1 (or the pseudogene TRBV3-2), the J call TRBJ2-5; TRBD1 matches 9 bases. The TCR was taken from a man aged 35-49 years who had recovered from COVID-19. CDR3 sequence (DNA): TGTGCCAGCAGTTTGACAGGGGGCCAAGAGACCCAGTACTTC. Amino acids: CASSLTGGQETQYF.